The clone carrying this TCR beta chain appeared many times. This entry comes from a study of T cells after yellow fever vaccination. TCRdb called the 5' RACE reads again in MiXCR, with one record for every CDR3 protein. The repertoire has some 250,000 distinct CDR3 sequences, more than 3.5% of them found once; the top ten carry around 19%. This sequence originates from a young man who received the YFV17D yellow fever vaccine. Material: PBMCs, obtained 15 days after the yellow fever booster vaccination.

DNA for the CDR3: TGCGCCAGCAGCTTGGGATCCTCCAGGGGTGGCAATCAGCCCCAGCATTTT. Translating gives CASSLGSSRGGNQPQHF. The chain recombines TRBV5-1 with TRBJ1-5, with D perhaps matching TRBD1 (6 bases). V was trimmed by 0 bases and J by 2 bases, leaving 15 bases between them. The germline V gene encodes CDR1 SGHRS and CDR2 YFSETQ. This CDR3 is built from 17 residues.